Listed below are T cell receptor beta chains from one sample, sequenced in a study of cytomegalovirus exposure and HLA in healthy donors. Repertoires were generated with immunoSEQ multiplex PCR, while TCRdb's copy carries only in-frame clones and drops some. This repertoire shows some 100,000 clones, under 80% found once; its top ten account for more than 4.5%. Sequencing was done on a sample of PBMCs. Receptors were obtained from a woman aged 18-35 years in good health and CMV-seropositive. The conserved cysteine and the conserved F or W are not part of the CDR3 here. The listing skips clone size in some rows; elsewhere it reads once, few, many or a size class.

once	TRBV7-3	ASDKEGQGKNTGELF
NA	TRBV5-1	ASSFAGQGTGELF
NA	TRBV7-2	ASSSRAGAGIRELF
NA	TRBV6-6	ASRVGTGHGYT
NA	TRBV25-1	ASSDSGGTGNTIY
NA	TRBV6-5	ASRRLAGGPATQY
NA	TRBV27	ASSLVWEQGALNYGYT
once	TRBV25-1	ASSLATGGAETQY
NA	TRBV6-1	ASRMDRASTEAF
NA	TRBV14	ASSQALGVSYEQY
few	TRBV6-4	ASSSSSGSTDTQY
once	TRBV7-9	ASSQGQKNTEAF
NA	TRBV6-1	ASGYREAYNEQF
NA	TRBV10-3	AIRTTTGGVNSPLH
NA	TRBV6-1	ASSEPGADTQY
NA	TRBV10-3	AISGTGGFYEQY
NA	TRBV10-3	ATNSGLAEETQY
NA	TRBV2	ASKEGTPSTDTQY
NA	TRBV10-3	AISAGGSGENEQF
NA	TRBV25-1	ASSEWRTATNEKLF
NA	TRBV14	ASSQYYEQY
few	TRBV6-5	ASSWGQNTEAF
NA	TRBV28	ASSAPGPTVANYGYT
NA	TRBV7-9	ASSRGAGGPLYSKF